Listed here are 24 T cell receptor beta chains from one sample, sequenced in a study of T cell responses to AZD1222 COVID-19 vaccine. TCRdb keeps only in-frame clones here, not all; method: immunoSEQ multiplex PCR. The sample has 100,000 or so clones; 90% to 95% are singletons. Sequences were derived from peripheral blood, sampled on day 0 of AZD1222 vaccination. All receptors derive from an adult in good health.

The chain links TRBV7-2 to TRBJ1-5; no clear D. The germline CDR1 and CDR2 sequences are SGHTA and FQGNSA. Trimming removed 5 bases at V and 7 bases at J, with 15 bases between. The CDR3 extends over 14 amino acids. CDR3 amino acids: CASSQGFGRQPQHF. Here the CDR3 DNA reads TGTGCCAGCAGCCAAGGGTTTGGGCGGCAGCCCCAGCATTTT. Together with reference TRBV7-2 and TRBJ1-5, the CDR3 gives the full variable domain: GAGVSQSPSNKVTEKGKDVELRCDPISGHTALYWYRQSLGQGLEFLIYFQGNSAPDKSGLPSDRFSAERTGGSVSTLTIQRTQQEDSAVYLCASSQGFGRQPQHFGDGTRLSIL.

The J gene is TRBJ1-2, the V gene TRBV7-2; D is perhaps TRBD1 (6 bases). The V end was cut by 2 bases, the J end by 2 bases, with 9 bases between. The germline V gene has CDR1 SGHTA and CDR2 FQGNSA. This CDR3 is built from 14 residues. The CDR3 region has the DNA TGTGCCAGCAGCTTAAAAGGACAGAACTATGGCTACACCTTC. This codes for CASSLKGQNYGYTF.

V usage is TRBV6-2 or TRBV6-3 and J usage is TRBJ2-3; 8 positions agree with TRBD2. Germline V gives CDR1 MNHEY, CDR2 SVGEGT. The CDR3 is 15 amino acids. Trimming removed 5 bases from V and 2 bases from J; junction bases left unmatched: 6. The DNA for the CDR3 is TGTGCCAGCAGTGATAGCGGGGTCTCCACAGATACGCAGTATTTT. Protein product: CASSDSGVSTDTQYF.

In the case of this clone: Other nucleotide sequences from this sample produce the same CDR3. The chain links TRBV7-3 to TRBJ2-2; no clear D gene. The V gene lost 2 bases and the J gene lost 5 bases, with 3 bases spanning the gap. This CDR3 spans 12 amino acids. Germline V gene lookup returns CDR1 SGHTA and CDR2 FQGTGA. The CDR3: CASSLGTGELFF. The CDR3 DNA follows: TGTGCCAGCAGCTTAGGTACCGGGGAGCTGTTTTTT.

The J gene is TRBJ2-7, the V gene TRBV9; no reliable D call. CDR3 size: 12 residues. Germline loops: CDR1 SGDLS, CDR2 YYNGEE. V shed 0 bases and J shed 5 bases, with 6 bases lying between them. CDR3 sequence reads: CASSVGGDEQYF. The CDR3 DNA is TGTGCCAGCAGCGTAGGCGGCGACGAGCAGTACTTC.

The gene calls are TRBV9 and TRBJ1-2; no firm D call. This CDR3 contains 13 residues. Germline-derived CDR1 and CDR2 are SGDLS and YYNGEE. V was trimmed by 4 bases and J by 2 bases, leaving 9 bases between them. CDR3 bases: TGTGCCAGCAGCCCCAGTCTCAACTATGGCTACACCTTC. Its protein product is CASSPSLNYGYTF.

This sequence joins TRBV29-1 and TRBJ1-1; maybe TRBD1 (5 bases). CDR3 length: 17 amino acids. The germline CDR1 and CDR2 sequences are SQVTM and ANQGSEA. Deletions cut 5 bases from V and 1 base from J, with 23 bases between. In DNA, the CDR3 is TGCAGCGTTCTTACCGGGACTAGATATTGGGGGAACACTGAAGCTTTCTTT. Its translation is CSVLTGTRYWGNTEAFF.

This chain connects TRBV5-1 to TRBJ2-5; 8 nucleotides line up with TRBD2. V shed 7 bases, J shed 3 bases, and the junction held 2 bases outside the gene matches. CDR1 and CDR2 from the germline V gene are SGHRS and YFSETQ. This CDR3 comprises 12 residues. CDR3 region: CASSRGEETQYF. Written as DNA, the CDR3 is TGCGCCAGCTCGCGGGGGGAAGAGACCCAGTACTTC.

The chain combines TRBV11-3 with TRBJ1-4, with D unresolved. The V end lost 4 bases, the J end lost 5 bases, and 11 bases lay between the germline ends. This CDR3 is built from 14 residues. Per the germline V gene, CDR1 is SGHNT and CDR2 is YENEEA. CDR3 in amino acids: CASSSVLGNEKLFF. Here the CDR3 DNA reads TGTGCCAGCAGCTCCGTCCTCGGGAATGAAAAACTGTTTTTT.

V gene TRBV6-5 combines with J gene TRBJ2-3; 7 bases are shared with TRBD2. The length of the CDR3 is 14 residues. Trimming cost V 6 bases and J 1 base; bases outside gene matches: 4. CDR1 MNHEY and CDR2 SVGAGI come from the germline V gene. CDR3 bases: TGTGCCAGCAGACGACTAGCTGGCACAGATACGCAGTATTTT. This codes for CASRRLAGTDTQYF.

This sequence joins TRBV6-5 and TRBJ1-1, with 8 positions matching TRBD1. V gave up 6 bases and J gave up 2 bases; unmatched junction bases: 8. Germline V lookup: CDR1 MNHEY, CDR2 SVGAGI. This CDR3 contains 15 residues. The CDR3 nucleotides read TGTGCCAGCAGCACCCCCCAGGGGGCTAACACTGAAGCTTTCTTT. It yields the protein CASSTPQGANTEAFF.

The genes are TRBV30 and TRBJ2-4; D possibly corresponds to TRBD1 (6 bases). Germline CDR1 GTSNPN, CDR2 SVGIG (reference sequence). The CDR3 totals 19 residues. Deletions cut 3 bases from V and 3 bases from J, with 27 bases between. The CDR3 spells CAWSKGVWSPAPLKNIQYF. CDR3 DNA: TGTGCCTGGAGCAAGGGGGTTTGGAGTCCAGCGCCCCTCAAAAACATTCAGTACTTC.

Here the CDR3 reads CASSFKGLSYGYTF. CDR3 nucleotides: TGTGCCAGCAGTTTTAAGGGGTTGAGCTATGGCTACACCTTC. The V gene is TRBV13, the J gene TRBJ1-2, with a weak D call TRBD1 (5 bases). Germline loops: CDR1 PRHDT, CDR2 FYEKMQ (reference sequence). V was trimmed by 6 bases and J by 4 bases, leaving 15 bases between them. CDR3 size: 14 residues.

This chain uses TRBV13 with TRBJ1-6; 7 bases match TRBD1. This CDR3 contains 17 residues. V trimming: 6 bases; J trimming: 10 bases; junction bases outside the gene matches: 18. Per the germline V gene, CDR1 is PRHDT and CDR2 is FYEKMQ (reference sequence). DNA for the CDR3: TGTGCCAGCAGGATTGGAGGTGGCGGGACAGTAACCTCACCCCTCCACTTT. It specifies CASRIGGGGTVTSPLHF.

To note about this clone: Other DNA variants within this sample encode the same CDR3. This chain links TRBV6-5 with TRBJ1-5; TRBD1 matches at 10 bases. J lost 4 bases, V lost 2 bases, and 2 bases had no gene match. Germline lookup yields CDR1 MNHEY and CDR2 SVGAGI. The CDR3 extends over 15 amino acids. As DNA, the CDR3 is TGTGCCAGCAGTTACCTGGGACAGGGGAATCAGCCCCAGCATTTT. Translation gives CASSYLGQGNQPQHF.

The V call is TRBV4-2, the J call TRBJ1-5; D is uncertain. CDR3 length: 13 residues. V shed 3 bases and J shed 1 base, with 4 bases lying between them. Germline V gene data show CDR1 as LGHNA and CDR2 as YNFKEQ. DNA for the CDR3: TGTGCCAGCAGCCATTCCAGCAATCAGCCCCAGCATTTT. It yields the protein CASSHSSNQPQHF.

J is TRBJ1-1 and V is TRBV9; the match to TRBD1 covers 7 bases. The germline V gene has CDR1 SGDLS and CDR2 YYNGEE. V lost 4 bases and J lost 11; bases outside the gene matches: 14. The CDR3 covers 14 residues. CDR3 sequence reads: CASSPTVRGNGAFF. The CDR3, as DNA: TGTGCCAGCAGCCCAACGGTCAGGGGGAATGGGGCTTTCTTT. The full variable domain, with the rest looked up from reference TRBV9 and TRBJ1-1, is DSGVTQTPKHLITATGQRVTLRCSPRSGDLSVYWYQQSLDQGLQFLIQYYNGEERAKGNILERFSAQQFPDLHSELNLSSLELGDSALYFCASSPTVRGNGAFFGQGTRLTVV.

This chain links TRBV4-1 with TRBJ2-7; 12 positions match TRBD1. V was clipped by 4 bases and J by 3 bases; unmatched bases: 4. The CDR3 runs 15 residues. Germline loops: CDR1 MGHRA, CDR2 YSYEKL. The CDR3 DNA sequence: TGCGCCAGCAGCCGAGGGACAGGGGGCTTCTACGAGCAGTACTTC. Protein: CASSRGTGGFYEQYF.

As for this clone: The CDR3 carries no conserved terminal phenylalanine or tryptophan, so it likely arises from a read error. No DNA is shown, since the ends of the CDR3 on it are uncertain; the CDR3 is the one TCRdb lists. This chain connects TRBV9 to TRBJ2-7; the tabulated D call, TRBD1, remains unverified against the DNA. The CDR3 numbers 14 amino acids, ends counted. Germline V gene data show CDR1 as SGDLS and CDR2 as YYNGEE. The CDR3: CASSGEWTAAPLTY.

The chain uses TRBV30 and TRBJ2-5, with D possibly TRBD1 on 6 matching bases. There are 18 residues in the CDR3. Germline lookup yields CDR1 GTSNPN and CDR2 SVGIG (reference sequence). Trimming left V 1 base short and J 5 bases short, with 26 bases between. The CDR3 is CAWSGGSGGQGHLETQYF. CDR3 in DNA: TGTGCCTGGAGTGGGGGGTCTGGGGGTCAGGGGCATTTGGAGACCCAGTACTTC.

This chain uses TRBV7-2 with TRBJ1-6; D not resolved. Per the germline V gene, CDR1 is SGHTA and CDR2 is FQGNSA. This CDR3 contains 12 residues. V gave up 6 bases and J gave up 6 bases, with 6 bases separating them. DNA of the CDR3: TGTGCCAGCAGTCGCGCTAATTCACCCCTCCACTTT. The encoded protein is CASSRANSPLHF.

The V gene is TRBV30, the J gene TRBJ1-5; D may be TRBD1 (6 bases). Between the trimmed V and J ends, which lost 2 bases and 9 bases, there was a span of 14 bases. The germline V gene has CDR1 GTSNPN and CDR2 SVGIG (reference sequence). The length of the CDR3 is 13 residues. CDR3 residues: CAWSSYGGGPQHF. DNA for the CDR3: TGTGCCTGGAGTTCATACGGAGGGGGGCCCCAGCATTTT.

The J gene is TRBJ1-1, the V gene TRBV19; no clear D gene. The CDR3 is 11 amino acids. The V gene lost 8 bases and the J gene lost 1 base, with 5 bases spanning the gap. In germline, CDR1 is LNHDA, CDR2 SQIVND (reference sequence). The CDR3 DNA sequence: TGTGCCAGTTACCAGAACACTGAAGCTTTCTTT. This encodes CASYQNTEAFF.

The V and J genes are TRBV3-1 (or the pseudogene TRBV3-2) and TRBJ1-5; D is perhaps TRBD1 (5 bases). This CDR3 spans 14 amino acids. V lost 1 base to trimming and J lost 5 bases, with 9 bases between them. CDR1 LGHDT and CDR2 YNNKEL come from the germline V gene (reference sequence). Here the CDR3 reads CASSQGAGYQPQHF. The CDR3 nucleotides read TGTGCCAGCAGCCAAGGGGCAGGGTATCAGCCCCAGCATTTT.